These T cell receptor beta chains were read from a single sample in a study of human T cells and chemical hapten exposure. TCRdb recomputed calls from the RACE reads with MiXCR, one row per CDR3 protein. The table includes about 400,000 distinct CDR3 sequences, about 6.3% detected once. Sequenced here: whole blood, sampled in connection with sensitization to the hapten diphenylcyclopropenone (DPC). These receptors were collected from a young woman with alopecia areata. Some clones in this sample may be carry-over from other donors' samples. Each CDR3 is given with its conserved first and last residue. A D gene is named only where the DNA matches it firmly. Not every row has a clone size; where given, it reads once, few, many or a size class.

TGTGCCAGCAGTGAAGGGCGGGGTCCTACTATCGCCTACGAGCAGTACTTC	CASSEGRGPTIAYEQYF	-	-	TRBJ2-7	TRBV2
TGTGCCAGCAGGAAGGACAGGGGTGATGGAAACACCATATATTTT	CASRKDRGDGNTIYF	TRBD1	few	TRBJ1-3	TRBV2
TGTGCCACCAGTGACCGAACCATTGATACGAACGAGCAGTACTTC	CATSDRTIDTNEQYF	-	few	TRBJ2-7	TRBV24-1
TGTGCCAGCAGTTACCAGACTGAAGCTTTCTTT	CASSYQTEAFF	-	many	TRBJ1-1	TRBV6-2/TRBV6-3
TGTGCCAGCTCACCGGGCCAGGGGACCTATGGCTACACCTTC	CASSPGQGTYGYTF	-	many	TRBJ1-2	TRBV18
TGTGCCAGCAGTTACCACGGACCAACCGCCTACGAGCAGTACTTC	CASSYHGPTAYEQYF	-	-	TRBJ2-7	TRBV6-2/TRBV6-3
TGCAGCGGCGACAGAGTGAACACTGAAGCTTTCTTT	CSGDRVNTEAFF	-	many	TRBJ1-1	TRBV29-1
TGTGCCATCAGGATTAGCGTAGACAATGAGCAGTTCTTC	CAIRISVDNEQFF	-	many	TRBJ2-1	TRBV10-3
TGTGCCAGCAGCCCCATGGTCCCAGGGGGCTGGCAAGAGACCCAGTACTTC	CASSPMVPGGWQETQYF	TRBD1	many	TRBJ2-5	TRBV7-6
TGTGCCAGCAGCTTAGGGGGGGCGAACACCGGGGAGCTGTTTTTT	CASSLGGANTGELFF	-	-	TRBJ2-2	TRBV7-8
TGCGCCAGCACCTCGTTCTACGGAGGGGGCAATGCCGGGGAGCTGTTTTTT	CASTSFYGGGNAGELFF	-	-	TRBJ2-2	TRBV4-3
TGCAGTGCTAGGTTACCTAGCTCCTACAATGAGCAGTTCTTC	CSARLPSSYNEQFF	-	few	TRBJ2-1	TRBV20-1
TGTGCCAGCAGCGTAGCCAACGGACGTCAAGCTTTCTTT	CASSVANGRQAFF	-	-	TRBJ1-1	TRBV9
TGCAGTGCTAGATCCCCTAAGGACCGTAACTATGGCTACACCTTC	CSARSPKDRNYGYTF	-	many	TRBJ1-2	TRBV20-1
TGTGCCAGCAGCTGGGATCCGGATCCTAACTATGGCTACACCTTC	CASSWDPDPNYGYTF	-	few	TRBJ1-2	TRBV5-4
TGTGCCAGCTCGGGCGGGGACAGCACCTACGAGCAGTACTTC	CASSGGDSTYEQYF	-	few	TRBJ2-7	TRBV6-5
TGTGCCAGCTACCAGGGCAGTAGAATCGGCGGGGAGCTGTTTTTT	CASYQGSRIGGELFF	-	-	TRBJ2-2	TRBV28
TGTGCCAGCAGCCTAACTAGCGCCAGCTACAATGAGCAGTTCTTC	CASSLTSASYNEQFF	TRBD2	many	TRBJ2-1	TRBV7-2
TGCAGCGTTGAAGATCGGGAGAAAGCCCAATATGAGCAGTTCTTC	CSVEDREKAQYEQFF	-	few	TRBJ2-1	TRBV29-1
TGTGCCAGCCTCCTGAGAGGGGCCAACTATGGCTACACCTTC	CASLLRGANYGYTF	-	-	TRBJ1-2	TRBV28
TGTGCCAGCAGCCCCCGGTTCGGGACAGGGGAAGATACGCAGTATTTT	CASSPRFGTGEDTQYF	TRBD1	few	TRBJ2-3	TRBV7-9
TGCAGTGCTGCGACAGGGGTCGGCAAAAACATTCAGTACTTC	CSAATGVGKNIQYF	TRBD1	few	TRBJ2-4	TRBV20-1
TGCAGCGTTGGATCAGGGGCGGAGGGCTACACCTTC	CSVGSGAEGYTF	-	few	TRBJ1-2	TRBV29-1
TGTGCCAGCAGTTACGGGGCGGGCAAAGAGACCCAGTACTTC	CASSYGAGKETQYF	-	-	TRBJ2-5	TRBV6-2/TRBV6-3
TGCAGCGTTGATCTTGCGACTAGCGGAAACAATGAGCAGTTCTTC	CSVDLATSGNNEQFF	TRBD2	few	TRBJ2-1	TRBV29-1
TGCAGTGCTAGTCCCGGGACTTCCTACACAGATACGCAGTATTTT	CSASPGTSYTDTQYF	-	-	TRBJ2-3	TRBV20-1
TGTGCCACCAGTGACACTAGCGGGGGGGCCTTAGATGAGCAGTTCTTC	CATSDTSGGALDEQFF	TRBD2	-	TRBJ2-1	TRBV24-1
TGTGCCAGCAGGGTCTACAGGGTCGAGGCTCAGCCCCAGCATTTT	CASRVYRVEAQPQHF	-	few	TRBJ1-5	TRBV28
TGTGCCAGCAGTTTAGGGCAGTTTCCCTCCTACGAGCAGTACTTC	CASSLGQFPSYEQYF	-	few	TRBJ2-7	TRBV12-3/TRBV12-4
TGTGCCAGCAGCTTGTCCGGGACTAGCGGTGAGCAGTTCTTC	CASSLSGTSGEQFF	TRBD2	few	TRBJ2-1	TRBV7-2
TGTGCCAGCTCAATAGTAGCGGGGGGTCAGACGGATGAGCAGTTCTTC	CASSIVAGGQTDEQFF	TRBD2	many	TRBJ2-1	TRBV18
TGTGCCAGCTCACCAGGAAGGGGAAGCACAGATACGCAGTATTTT	CASSPGRGSTDTQYF	-	-	TRBJ2-3	TRBV18
TGCGCCAGCAGCCAAGATCTAGCGGGGACCCGAGAGACCCAGTACTTC	CASSQDLAGTRETQYF	TRBD2	once	TRBJ2-5	TRBV4-3
TGCGCCAGCAGCATGGACAGTACTAATGAAAAACTGTTTTTT	CASSMDSTNEKLFF	-	few	TRBJ1-4	TRBV5-1
TGTGCCAGCAGCGAAGGACATGTCTACGAGCAGTACTTC	CASSEGHVYEQYF	-	-	TRBJ2-7	TRBV13
TGTGCCAGCAAGTTTAGCGGGGATCCCTACGAGCAGTACTTC	CASKFSGDPYEQYF	TRBD2	-	TRBJ2-7	TRBV6-2/TRBV6-3
TGTGCCAGCAGCTTAGGAGGCGGCTACACCTTC	CASSLGGGYTF	-	many	TRBJ1-2	TRBV7-2
TGCGCCAGCAGCTCAGACAGGGCCGCGAACACCGGGGAGCTGTTTTTT	CASSSDRAANTGELFF	TRBD1	few	TRBJ2-2	TRBV5-1
TGTGCCAGCAGTTACGGAGGGGGGAGGGACAATGAGCAGTTCTTC	CASSYGGGRDNEQFF	-	-	TRBJ2-1	TRBV6-5
TGTGCCAGCAGCAGTTCTAGCGGGGCCTACGAGCAGTACTTC	CASSSSSGAYEQYF	TRBD2	few	TRBJ2-7	TRBV5-6
TGTGCCAGCCGCAAGGGACTGTTCAATTCACCCCTCCACTTT	CASRKGLFNSPLHF	-	few	TRBJ1-6	TRBV12-3/TRBV12-4
TGTGCCAGCAGCCCAAGGGATCGAGCGGGGAATGAGCAGTTCTTC	CASSPRDRAGNEQFF	TRBD2	many	TRBJ2-1	TRBV13
TGCGCCAGCAGCTTGGGGTCGCCAGGTCTGGATACGCAGTATTTT	CASSLGSPGLDTQYF	-	-	TRBJ2-3	TRBV5-1
TGTGCCAGCAGCTCGTACAGGGGCCCCTACAATGAGCAGTTCTTC	CASSSYRGPYNEQFF	TRBD1	-	TRBJ2-1	TRBV7-2
TGCGCCAGCAGCCATGGGACAGGTCGGGGAGTGACCCAGTACTTC	CASSHGTGRGVTQYF	TRBD1	-	TRBJ2-5	TRBV4-3
TGCAGTGCTAGAGTTATAGGGAACACCGGGGAGCTGTTTTTT	CSARVIGNTGELFF	-	many	TRBJ2-2	TRBV20-1
TGCAGTTACTGGCAGCCGGGCGATGGCTACACCTTC	CSYWQPGDGYTF	-	many	TRBJ1-2	TRBV20-1
TGTGCCAGCATCGAAGCTACCGGGACCCCTAGTAGGTCACCCCTCCACTTT	CASIEATGTPSRSPLHF	-	-	TRBJ1-6	TRBV6-6